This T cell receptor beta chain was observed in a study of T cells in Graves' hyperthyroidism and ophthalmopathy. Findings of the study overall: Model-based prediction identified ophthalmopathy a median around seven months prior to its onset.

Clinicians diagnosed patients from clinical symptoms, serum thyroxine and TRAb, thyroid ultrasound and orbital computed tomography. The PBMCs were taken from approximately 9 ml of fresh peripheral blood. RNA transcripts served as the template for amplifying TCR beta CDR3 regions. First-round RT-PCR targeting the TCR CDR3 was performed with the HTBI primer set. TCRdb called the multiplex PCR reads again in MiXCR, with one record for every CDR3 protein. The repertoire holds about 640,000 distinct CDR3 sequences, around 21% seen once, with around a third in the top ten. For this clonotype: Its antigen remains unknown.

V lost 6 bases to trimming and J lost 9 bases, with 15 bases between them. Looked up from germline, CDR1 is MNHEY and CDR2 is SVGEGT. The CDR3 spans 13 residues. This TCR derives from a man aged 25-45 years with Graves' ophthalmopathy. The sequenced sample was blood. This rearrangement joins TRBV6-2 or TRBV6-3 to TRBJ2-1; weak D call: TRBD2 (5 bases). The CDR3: CASRVTPRGEQFF. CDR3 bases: TGTGCCAGCAGGGTGACCCCTCGGGGTGAGCAGTTCTTC.